The 5 T cell receptor beta chains below were found in one sample sequenced in a study of blood T cell repertoires in COVID-19 (dated by TCRdb to 2020 to 2022). The receptor library was made with the immunoSEQ multiplex PCR assay. TCRdb provides this immuneACCESS table in a form limited to in-frame rearrangements. Some clones are lacking; in checked studies, under half of them reflect an unresolved V gene, and why the rest are absent is not known. The sample table contains about 72,000 clones; only one count was recorded for 90% of them. Just over 9% of the sample is in the top ten clones. The specimen sequenced was peripheral blood. All receptors come from a human donor in a cohort sampled during active COVID-19.

The V call is TRBV9, the J call TRBJ2-7; D may be TRBD1 (5 bases). CDR1 and CDR2 (germline): SGDLS, YYNGEE. The V end was cut by 0 bases, the J end by 3 bases, with 13 bases between. There are 15 residues in the CDR3. The CDR3 region is CASSVEGMGIYEQYF. The CDR3 region has the DNA TGTGCCAGCAGCGTAGAGGGGATGGGTATCTACGAGCAGTACTTC.

This clone has a single count. This chain links TRBV11-2 with TRBJ1-2; 8 nucleotides agree with TRBD1. CDR3 length: 15 residues. Germline V gives CDR1 SGHAT, CDR2 FQNNGV. J gave up 8 bases and V 1 base, and 9 bases lay outside the gene matches. The CDR3 DNA follows: TGTGCCAGCAGCTTAGGGACAGGGAAGTCGGTAGGCTACACCTTC. It specifies CASSLGTGKSVGYTF. Looking up the rest from reference TRBV11-2 and TRBJ1-2 gives the full variable domain: EAGVAQSPRYKIIEKRQSVAFWCNPISGHATLYWYQQILGQGPKLLIQFQNNGVVDDSQLPKDRFSAERLKGVDSTLKIQPAKLEDSAVYLCASSLGTGKSVGYTFGSGTRLTVV.

The CDR3 loop reads CASSQDKLAEYNEQFF. As DNA, the CDR3 is TGTGCCAGCAGCCAAGATAAACTAGCAGAATACAATGAGCAGTTCTTC. The chain carries TRBV14 and TRBJ2-1; possibly TRBD2 for D (6 bases). Germline loops: CDR1 SGHDN, CDR2 FVKESK. CDR3 length: 16 amino acids. V dropped 0 bases and J dropped 4 bases, with 13 bases sitting between them.

The chain employs TRBV5-6 and TRBJ1-3; a weak D match, TRBD1 (5 bases). Per germline, CDR1 SGHDT and CDR2 YYEEEE. The CDR3 loop spans 16 amino acids. V lost 4 bases to trimming and J lost 0 bases, with 14 bases between them. DNA for the CDR3: TGTGCCAGCAGCGATCTCCGGGGGAGCTCTGGAAACACCATATATTTT. Translated: CASSDLRGSSGNTIYF. The complete variable domain, with remaining parts taken from reference TRBV5-6 and TRBJ1-3, reads DAGVTQSPTHLIKTRGQQVTLRCSPKSGHDTVSWYQQALGQGPQFIFQYYEEEERQRGNFPDRFSGHQFPNYSSELNVNALLLGDSALYLCASSDLRGSSGNTIYFGEGSWLTVV.

V and J are TRBV19 and TRBJ1-4, with D perhaps TRBD1 (6 bases). This CDR3 region has 15 residues. Per the germline V gene, CDR1 is LNHDA and CDR2 is SQIVND (reference sequence). V was pared by 6 bases and J by 5 bases, with 16 bases between. CDR3 sequence reads: CASRRTGTSNEKLFF. For the CDR3, the DNA is TGTGCCAGTAGGCGAACCGGGACATCGAATGAAAAACTGTTTTTT.